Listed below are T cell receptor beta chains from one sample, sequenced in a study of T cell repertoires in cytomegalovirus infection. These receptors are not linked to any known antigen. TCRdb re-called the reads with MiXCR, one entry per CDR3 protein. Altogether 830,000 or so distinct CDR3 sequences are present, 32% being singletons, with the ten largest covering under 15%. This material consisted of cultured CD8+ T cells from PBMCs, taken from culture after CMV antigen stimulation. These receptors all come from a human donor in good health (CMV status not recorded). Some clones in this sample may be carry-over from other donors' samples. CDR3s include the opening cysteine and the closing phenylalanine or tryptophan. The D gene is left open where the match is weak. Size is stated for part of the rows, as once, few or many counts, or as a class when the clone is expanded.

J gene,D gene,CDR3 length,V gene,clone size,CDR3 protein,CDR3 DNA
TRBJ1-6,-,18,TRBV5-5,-,CASSLRSRASSYNSPLHF,TGTGCCAGCAGCTTAAGAAGCAGGGCCAGCTCCTATAATTCACCCCTCCACTTT
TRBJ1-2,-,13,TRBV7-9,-,CASSLAAYYGYTF,TGTGCCAGCAGCTTAGCGGCATACTATGGCTACACCTTC
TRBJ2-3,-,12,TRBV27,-,CASGKGTDTQYF,TGTGCCAGCGGTAAAGGCACAGATACGCAGTATTTT
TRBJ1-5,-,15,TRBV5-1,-,CASSEDLGSNQPQHF,TGCGCCAGCAGCGAGGACTTGGGAAGCAATCAGCCCCAGCATTTT
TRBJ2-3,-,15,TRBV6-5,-,CASSTSGPYTDTQYF,TGTGCCAGCAGTACCTCGGGACCCTACACAGATACGCAGTATTTT
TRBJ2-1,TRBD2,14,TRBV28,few,CASRVSGAYNEQFF,TGTGCCAGCAGAGTTAGCGGGGCCTACAATGAGCAGTTCTTC
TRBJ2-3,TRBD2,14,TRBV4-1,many,CASSQGLALDTQYF,TGCGCCAGCAGCCAAGGACTAGCTCTGGATACGCAGTATTTT
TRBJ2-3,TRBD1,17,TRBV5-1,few,CASSVFGQGDRTDTQYF,TGCGCCAGCAGCGTGTTTGGACAGGGCGATCGCACAGATACGCAGTATTTT
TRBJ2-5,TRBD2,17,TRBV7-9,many,CASSLPRLAGDQETQYF,TGTGCCAGCAGCTTACCCAGACTAGCGGGGGACCAAGAGACCCAGTACTTC
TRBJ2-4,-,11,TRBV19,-,CASSIGHIQYF,TGTGCCAGTAGTATAGGGCACATTCAGTACTTC
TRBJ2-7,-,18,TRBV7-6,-,CASSLVGSAYRVDYEQYF,TGTGCCAGCAGCTTAGTGGGCAGTGCGTACAGGGTCGACTACGAGCAGTACTTC
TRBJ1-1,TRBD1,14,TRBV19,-,CASRRGQAGSEAFF,TGTGCCAGTAGACGAGGACAGGCCGGGAGTGAAGCTTTCTTT
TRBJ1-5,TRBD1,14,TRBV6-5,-,CASRLQGVNQPQHF,TGTGCCAGCAGACTACAGGGGGTGAATCAGCCCCAGCATTTT
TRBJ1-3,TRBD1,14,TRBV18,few,CASHMRGPGNTIYF,TGTGCCAGCCACATGAGGGGGCCTGGAAACACCATATATTTT
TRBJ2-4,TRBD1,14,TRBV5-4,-,CASSETGGINIQYF,TGTGCCAGCAGCGAGACAGGGGGGATAAACATTCAGTACTTC
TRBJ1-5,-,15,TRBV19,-,CASSIAGTRNQPQHF,TGTGCCAGTAGTATCGCCGGGACCCGAAATCAGCCCCAGCATTTT
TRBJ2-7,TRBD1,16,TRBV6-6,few,CASSYGSTGGAYEQYF,TGTGCCAGCAGTTACGGCTCGACAGGGGGGGCCTACGAGCAGTACTTC
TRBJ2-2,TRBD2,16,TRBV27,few,CASSYGTSSGTGELFF,TGTGCCAGCAGCTACGGGACTAGCTCGGGCACCGGGGAGCTGTTTTTT
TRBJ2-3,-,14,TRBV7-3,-,CASSVKGVIDTQYF,TGTGCCAGCAGCGTTAAGGGGGTTATAGATACGCAGTATTTT